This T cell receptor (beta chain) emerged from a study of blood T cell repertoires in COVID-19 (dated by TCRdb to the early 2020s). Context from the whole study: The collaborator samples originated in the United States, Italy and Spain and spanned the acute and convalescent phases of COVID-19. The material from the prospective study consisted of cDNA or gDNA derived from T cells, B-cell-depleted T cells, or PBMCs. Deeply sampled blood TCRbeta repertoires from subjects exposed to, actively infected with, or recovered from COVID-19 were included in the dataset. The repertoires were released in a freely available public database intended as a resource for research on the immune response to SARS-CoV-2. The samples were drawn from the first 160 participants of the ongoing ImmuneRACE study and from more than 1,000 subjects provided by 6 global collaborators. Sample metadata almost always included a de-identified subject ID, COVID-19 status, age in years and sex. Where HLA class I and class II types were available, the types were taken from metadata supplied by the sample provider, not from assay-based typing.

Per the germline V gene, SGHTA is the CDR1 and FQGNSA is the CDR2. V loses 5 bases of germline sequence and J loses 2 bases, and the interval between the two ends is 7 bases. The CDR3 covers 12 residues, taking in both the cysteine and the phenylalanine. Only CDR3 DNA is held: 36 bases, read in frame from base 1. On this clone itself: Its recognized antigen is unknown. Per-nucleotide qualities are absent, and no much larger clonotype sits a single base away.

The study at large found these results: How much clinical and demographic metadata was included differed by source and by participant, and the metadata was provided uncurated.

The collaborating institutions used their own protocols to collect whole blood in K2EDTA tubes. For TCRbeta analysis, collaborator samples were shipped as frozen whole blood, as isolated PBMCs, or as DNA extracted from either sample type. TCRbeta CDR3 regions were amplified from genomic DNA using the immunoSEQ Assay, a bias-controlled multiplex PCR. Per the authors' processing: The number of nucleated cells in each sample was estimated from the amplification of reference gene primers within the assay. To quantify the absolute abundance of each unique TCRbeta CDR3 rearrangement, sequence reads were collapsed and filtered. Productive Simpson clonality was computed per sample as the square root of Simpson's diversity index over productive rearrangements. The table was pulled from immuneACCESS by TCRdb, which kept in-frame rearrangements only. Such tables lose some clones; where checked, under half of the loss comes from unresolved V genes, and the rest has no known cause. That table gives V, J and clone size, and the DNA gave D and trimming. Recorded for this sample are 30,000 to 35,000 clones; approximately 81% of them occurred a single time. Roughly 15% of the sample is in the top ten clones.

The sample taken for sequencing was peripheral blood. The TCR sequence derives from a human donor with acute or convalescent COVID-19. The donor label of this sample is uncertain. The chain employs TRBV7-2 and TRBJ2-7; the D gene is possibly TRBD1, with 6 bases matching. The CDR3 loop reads CASSGDTYEQYF. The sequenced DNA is TGTGCCAGCAGCGGGGACACCTACGAGCAGTACTTC.